This entry concerns a single TCR beta chain. The entry originates in a study of T cell changes during pregnancy in multiple sclerosis. Generated by immunoSEQ multiplex PCR, the TCRdb table keeps only in-frame clones and is missing some. This table has roughly 99,000 clones, 85% to 95% appearing once. V lost 0 bases and J 10 bases, leaving 7 bases between the germline ends. Per germline, CDR1 GTSNPN and CDR2 SVGIG (reference sequence). The CDR3 runs to 11 residues. This clonotype was sampled from a female donor in good health, enrolled as a control in a pregnancy study. This chain joins TRBV30 and TRBJ2-1, with unresolved D. This specimen was peripheral blood, taken in the third trimester of pregnancy. The CDR3 nucleotides read TGTGCCTGGAGTGTACCGAGGGAGCAGTTCTTC. It encodes CAWSVPREQFF.